This is a list of T cell receptor beta chains from one sample in a study of blood T cell repertoires in COVID-19. The data were produced by immunoSEQ multiplex PCR, yet TCRdb's version contains in-frame clones alone and is incomplete. The sample has about 87,000 clones; over 75% are singletons. The sample consisted of peripheral blood. These receptors were taken from a woman at least 80 years old with COVID-19, enrolled during active disease. Each CDR3 is given with its conserved first and last residue. A D gene is named only where the DNA matches it firmly. Size tells how often a clone was seen (once, few, many) or the class of an expanded clone, and some rows leave it out.

cdr3_nt cdr3_aa clone_size j_call v_call d_call
TGTGCCAGCAGCCCTGGACAGGGGAGGACAGATACGCAGTATTTT CASSPGQGRTDTQYF once TRBJ2-3 TRBV9 TRBD1
TGTGCCAGCAGTACAGGGGCCATGGCGGGCGAGCAGTACTTC CASSTGAMAGEQYF once TRBJ2-7 TRBV6-5 TRBD1
TGTGCCAGCAGTTATGTTGGACAAGGGTCCTACGAGCAGTACTTC CASSYVGQGSYEQYF - TRBJ2-7 TRBV6-6 -
TGTGCCAGCAGCTTAGACCGGGACAGGGCCGACGAGCAGTACTTC CASSLDRDRADEQYF - TRBJ2-7 TRBV7-8 TRBD1
TGTGCCAGCTCTAAGGGACAGGGGAACACTGAAGCTTTCTTT CASSKGQGNTEAFF - TRBJ1-1 TRBV18 TRBD1
TGTGCCAGCAGGCCAACAGGGATAGGGAACACTGAAGCTTTCTTT CASRPTGIGNTEAFF - TRBJ1-1 TRBV7-2 -
TGTGCCAGCAGCTTCAGTGTAAACAGTGGTGAAGCTTTCTTT CASSFSVNSGEAFF - TRBJ1-1 TRBV7-2 -
TGTGCCAGCAGTTTACGCAGTGTGAACATTCAGTACTTC CASSLRSVNIQYF few TRBJ2-4 TRBV12-3/TRBV12-4 -
TGTGCCAGCACCCCATCGGGGATGCTAACCTACGAGCAGTACTTC CASTPSGMLTYEQYF - TRBJ2-7 TRBV27 -
TGTGCCAGCAGCTTGGCCGGGACTACTGCTGAGCAGTTCTTC CASSLAGTTAEQFF - TRBJ2-1 TRBV5-6 TRBD2
TGTGCCAGCAGCCAAACCGGGACAGCAAACACTGAAGCTTTCTTT CASSQTGTANTEAFF - TRBJ1-1 TRBV7-9 TRBD1
TGCGCCAGCAGCAGCCGGGACAGGGGTGATTCACCCCTCCACTTT CASSSRDRGDSPLHF - TRBJ1-6 TRBV5-1 TRBD1
TGTGCCAGCAGCTTCCGGGACAGGGCCTATGGCTACACCTTC CASSFRDRAYGYTF few TRBJ1-2 TRBV7-9 TRBD1
TGTGCCAGCAGCTTTGTTGACAGGCCCTTCTATGGCTACACCTTC CASSFVDRPFYGYTF - TRBJ1-2 TRBV25-1 -
TGTGCCAGCGGCAGGGGTAGCTCCTACGAGCAGTACTTC CASGRGSSYEQYF - TRBJ2-7 TRBV11-2 -
TGCGCCAGCAGCTTGGTTCCAGTCGGGGAGCAGTTCTTC CASSLVPVGEQFF - TRBJ2-1 TRBV5-1 -
TGCGCCAGCAGCTTGGTGCAGGGCACAGATACGCAGTATTTT CASSLVQGTDTQYF - TRBJ2-3 TRBV5-1 -